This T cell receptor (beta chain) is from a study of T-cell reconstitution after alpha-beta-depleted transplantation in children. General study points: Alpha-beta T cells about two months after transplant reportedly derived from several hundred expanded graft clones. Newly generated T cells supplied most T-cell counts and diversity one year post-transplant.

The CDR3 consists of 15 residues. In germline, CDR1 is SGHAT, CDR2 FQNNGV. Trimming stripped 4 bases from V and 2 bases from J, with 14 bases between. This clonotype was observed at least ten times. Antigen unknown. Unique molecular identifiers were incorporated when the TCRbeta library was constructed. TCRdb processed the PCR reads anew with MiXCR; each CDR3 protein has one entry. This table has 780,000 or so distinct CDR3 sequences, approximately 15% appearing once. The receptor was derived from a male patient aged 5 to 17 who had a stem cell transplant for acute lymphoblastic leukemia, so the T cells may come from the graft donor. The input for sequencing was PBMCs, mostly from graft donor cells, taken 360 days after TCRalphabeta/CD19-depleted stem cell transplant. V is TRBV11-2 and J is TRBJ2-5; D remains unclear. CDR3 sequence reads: CASSSGLKAQETQYF. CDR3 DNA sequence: TGTGCCAGCAGCTCCGGCCTCAAGGCACAAGAGACCCAGTACTTC.